These 13 T cell receptor beta chains were all obtained from the same sample, sequenced in a study of OX40 agonist ivuxolimab in advanced cancers. TCRdb's table, derived via immunoSEQ multiplex PCR, lists solely in-frame clones and lacks some. This sample has 85,000 or so clones; approximately 86% occur once, and the top ten carry under 2%. The source was CD4+ or CD8+ T cells sorted from blood, collected in a trial of the OX40 agonist ivuxolimab. Receptors were obtained from an adult with an advanced solid tumor such as melanoma, head and neck, liver or kidney cancer.

This clone was seen a single time. DNA of the CDR3: TGTGCCAGCAGCTTAAGGGGGGCTAGGAGCAATCAGCCCCAGCATTTT. This gives the protein CASSLRGARSNQPQHF. This chain uses TRBV7-2 with TRBJ1-5; weak D call: TRBD1 (6 bases). CDR1 and CDR2 (germline): SGHTA, FQGNSA. Trimming took 2 bases from V and 1 from J, leaving 12 bases between them. This CDR3 region has 16 residues.

CDR3 in amino acids: CASSPAARVGNTEAFF. The CDR3 DNA reads TGTGCCAGCAGCCCCGCAGCGCGTGTAGGGAACACTGAAGCTTTCTTT. This rearrangement joins TRBV5-5 to TRBJ1-1; the D is unclear. The length of the CDR3 is 16 residues. The germline V gene has CDR1 SGHKS and CDR2 YYEKEE (reference sequence). Trimming stripped 4 bases from V and 1 base from J, with 17 bases between.

The V call is TRBV7-3, the J call TRBJ2-7; D remains unclear. With 1 base removed from V and 4 bases from J, the gap between germline ends came to 20 bases. The germline V gene has CDR1 SGHTA and CDR2 FQGTGA. The CDR3 length is 17 residues. CDR3 protein: CASSLSWGGECRYEQYF. CDR3 sequence (DNA): TGTGCCAGCAGCTTAAGTTGGGGTGGGGAATGTAGGTACGAGCAGTACTTC.

The chain has TRBV28 and TRBJ1-6; maybe TRBD1 (5 bases). The CDR3 is 14 residues long. V was trimmed by 4 bases and J by 7 bases, leaving 11 bases between them. CDR1 is MDHEN and CDR2 is SYDVKM in the germline V gene. CDR3 in DNA: TGTGCCAGCAGTTCAGGGATAAACAATTCACCCCTCCACTTT. This encodes CASSSGINNSPLHF.

V usage is TRBV27 and J usage is TRBJ2-7, with 10 bases fitting TRBD1. CDR1 is MNHEY and CDR2 is SMNVEV in the germline V gene (reference sequence). Losses at the gene ends were 3 bases for V and 5 bases for J; bases not matched to a gene: 4. The CDR3 spans 14 residues. This chain's CDR3 is CASSLGQGFDEQYF. DNA of the CDR3: TGTGCCAGCAGTTTGGGACAGGGGTTTGACGAGCAGTACTTC.

V and J are TRBV5-1 and TRBJ2-3, with D possibly matching TRBD1 (6 bases). V lost 3 bases and J lost 2, with 10 bases in between. The CDR3 is made up of 14 amino acids. In germline, CDR1 is SGHRS, CDR2 YFSETQ. CDR3 region: CASSYGQYTDTQYF. CDR3 nucleotide sequence: TGCGCCAGCAGCTACGGACAGTACACAGATACGCAGTATTTT.

The sample holds a few counts of this clone. The chain is built from TRBV7-2 and TRBJ2-2; TRBD1 matches 9 bases. Trimming took 6 bases from V and 3 from J; bases not matched to a gene: 5. This CDR3 comprises 15 residues. The germline CDR1 and CDR2 sequences are SGHTA and FQGNSA. In nucleotides, the CDR3 is TGTGCCAGCAGTCCACAGGGGGCGGACACCGGGGAGCTGTTTTTT. The encoded protein is CASSPQGADTGELFF. Combining the CDR3 with reference TRBV7-2 and TRBJ2-2 gives the whole variable domain GAGVSQSPSNKVTEKGKDVELRCDPISGHTALYWYRQSLGQGLEFLIYFQGNSAPDKSGLPSDRFSAERTGGSVSTLTIQRTQQEDSAVYLCASSPQGADTGELFFGEGSRLTVL.

This chain links TRBV7-9 with TRBJ1-1; no reliable D call. Germline CDR1 and CDR2: SEHNR and FQNEAQ (reference sequence). Deletions cut 5 bases from V and 3 bases from J, with 13 bases between. The CDR3 runs to 14 residues. In DNA form, the CDR3 reads TGTGCCAGCAGCCCACAGTCCGGTGACACTGAAGCTTTCTTT. As protein: CASSPQSGDTEAFF. Full variable domain (outside the CDR3, taken from reference TRBV7-9 and TRBJ1-1): DTGVSQNPRHKITKRGQNVTFRCDPISEHNRLYWYRQTLGQGPEFLTYFQNEAQLEKSRLLSDRFSAERPKGSFSTLEIQRTEQGDSAMYLCASSPQSGDTEAFFGQGTRLTVV.

The chain carries TRBV18 and TRBJ2-3; TRBD2 matches at 10 bases. Trimming at V came to 6 bases and at J to 0 bases, leaving 3 bases not matched to a gene. This CDR3 comprises 15 residues. Looked up from germline, CDR1 is KGHSH and CDR2 is LQKENI. CDR3 protein: CASSVGLASTDTQYF. The CDR3 DNA reads as TGTGCCAGCTCGGTGGGACTAGCGAGCACAGATACGCAGTATTTT.

The chain couples TRBV6-5 to TRBJ1-1; TRBD1 matches at 8 bases. The CDR3 spans 14 residues. The germline V gene has CDR1 MNHEY and CDR2 SVGAGI. The V and J ends lost 6 bases and 4 bases, in that order; junction bases with no gene match: 7. The DNA of the CDR3 is TGTGCCAGCAGAAGGACAGGGCGCGGCACTGAAGCTTTCTTT. It specifies CASRRTGRGTEAFF.

The chain couples TRBV10-2 to TRBJ1-4; D is uncertain. Per germline, CDR1 WSHSY and CDR2 SAAADI. The CDR3 covers 13 residues. V dropped 3 bases and J dropped 4 bases, with 6 bases sitting between them. CDR3 coding DNA: TGCGCCAGCAGTGACTGGGGTAATGAAAAACTGTTTTTT. As protein: CASSDWGNEKLFF.

The sample holds a few counts of this clone. V usage is TRBV7-2 and J usage is TRBJ2-5; the match to TRBD2 covers 9 bases. CDR1 and CDR2 from the germline V gene are SGHTA and FQGNSA. The V gene end was trimmed by 5 bases and the J gene end by 2 bases; junction bases not matched to a gene: 12. The CDR3 extends over 17 amino acids. DNA of the CDR3: TGTGCCAGCAGCCCTAGAGCTAGCGGGGAAACTCAAGAGACCCAGTACTTC. Translated, it gives CASSPRASGETQETQYF.

The V call is TRBV6-1, the J call TRBJ2-4; D is possibly TRBD1 (6 bases). CDR3 length equals 12 residues. V gave up 6 bases and J gave up 7 bases, with 10 bases separating them. Germline V lookup: CDR1 MNHNS, CDR2 SASEGT. The CDR3 region has the DNA TGTGCCAGCAGGGACAGTCGGAACATTCAGTACTTC. Protein: CASRDSRNIQYF.